This entry lists 3 T cell receptor beta chains sequenced from one sample in a study of blood T cell repertoires in COVID-19. The assay was immunoSEQ multiplex PCR, and TCRdb's table has in-frame clones only and misses some. The sample includes some 150,000 clones, about nine tenths of them seen just once. The sequenced material came from peripheral blood. The receptor source for this set is a human donor in a cohort sampled during active COVID-19.

The gene calls are TRBV11-2 and TRBJ2-4, with 7 bases fitting TRBD2. J was trimmed by 1 base and V by 3 bases; bases with no gene match: 9. Germline V gene data show CDR1 as SGHAT and CDR2 as FQNNGV. The CDR3 has 17 amino acids. The CDR3 nucleotides read TGTGCCAGCAGCTTTCAGACGGGGGGTTTTGCCAAAAACATTCAGTACTTC. Its translation is CASSFQTGGFAKNIQYF.

The chain uses TRBV4-3 and TRBJ2-2; 11 positions agree with TRBD2. Germline V gene data show CDR1 as LGHNA and CDR2 as YSLEER. CDR3 size: 18 residues. Trimming at V came to 1 base and at J to 1 base, leaving 5 bases not matched to a gene. The CDR3 DNA reads as TGCGCCAGCAGCCAAGTACTAGCGGGGGCCGAGAACACCGGGGAGCTGTTTTTT. Its translation: CASSQVLAGAENTGELFF.

The J gene is TRBJ1-5, the V gene TRBV6-5; maybe TRBD1 (6 bases). Deletions cut 4 bases from V and 12 bases from J, with 19 bases between. CDR3 length: 14 amino acids. The germline V gene encodes CDR1 MNHEY and CDR2 SVGAGI. CDR3 residues: CASSSQTGAGYQHF. The CDR3 DNA reads as TGTGCCAGCAGTTCCCAGACAGGAGCTGGGTACCAGCATTTT.